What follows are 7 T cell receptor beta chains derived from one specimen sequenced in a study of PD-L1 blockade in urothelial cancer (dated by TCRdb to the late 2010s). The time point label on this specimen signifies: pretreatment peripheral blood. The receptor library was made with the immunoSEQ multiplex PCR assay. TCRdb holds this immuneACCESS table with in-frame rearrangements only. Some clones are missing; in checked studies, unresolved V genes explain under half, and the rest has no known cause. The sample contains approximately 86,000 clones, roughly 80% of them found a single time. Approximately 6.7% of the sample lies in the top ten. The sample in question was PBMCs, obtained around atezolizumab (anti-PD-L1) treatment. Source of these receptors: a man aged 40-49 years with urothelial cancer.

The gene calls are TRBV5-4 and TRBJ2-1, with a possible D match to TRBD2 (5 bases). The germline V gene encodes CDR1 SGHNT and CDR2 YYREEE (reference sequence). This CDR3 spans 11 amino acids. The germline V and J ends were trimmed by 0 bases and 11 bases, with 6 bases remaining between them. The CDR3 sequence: CASSLAGKQFF. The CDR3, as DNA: TGTGCCAGCAGCTTGGCCGGGAAGCAGTTCTTC.

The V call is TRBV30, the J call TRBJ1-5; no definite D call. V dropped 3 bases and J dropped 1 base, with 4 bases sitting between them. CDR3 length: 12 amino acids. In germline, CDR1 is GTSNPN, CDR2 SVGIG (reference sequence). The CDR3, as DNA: TGTGCCTGGAGCCTCAGCAATCAGCCCCAGCATTTT. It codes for CAWSLSNQPQHF.

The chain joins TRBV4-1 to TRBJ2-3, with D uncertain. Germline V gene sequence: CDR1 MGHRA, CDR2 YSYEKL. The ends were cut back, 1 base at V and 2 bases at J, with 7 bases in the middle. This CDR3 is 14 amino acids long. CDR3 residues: CASSQGGYTDTQYF. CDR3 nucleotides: TGCGCCAGCAGCCAAGGCGGATACACAGATACGCAGTATTTT.

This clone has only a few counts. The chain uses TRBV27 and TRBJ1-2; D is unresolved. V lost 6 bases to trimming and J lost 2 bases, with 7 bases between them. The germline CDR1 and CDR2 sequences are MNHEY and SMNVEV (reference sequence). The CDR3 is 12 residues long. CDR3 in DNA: TGTGCCAGCAGGGGGAGAAACTATGGCTACACCTTC. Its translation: CASRGRNYGYTF.

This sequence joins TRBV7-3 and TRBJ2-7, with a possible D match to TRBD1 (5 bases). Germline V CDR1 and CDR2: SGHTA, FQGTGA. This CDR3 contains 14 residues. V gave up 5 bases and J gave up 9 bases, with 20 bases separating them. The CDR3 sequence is CASSQGSGGLRQYF. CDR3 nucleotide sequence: TGTGCCAGCAGCCAGGGATCCGGTGGGCTCCGGCAGTACTTC.

The CDR3 coding sequence is TGTGCCAGCGGGTTGACAGGTTCCTCGGGCGGTGAGCAGTTCTTC. It is translated as CASGLTGSSGGEQFF. The rearrangement links TRBV6-5 to TRBJ2-1, with D tentatively TRBD1 (6 bases). Deletions cut 8 bases from V and 9 bases from J, with 23 bases between. The V gene's germline CDR1 is MNHEY and CDR2 SVGAGI. This CDR3 spans 15 amino acids.

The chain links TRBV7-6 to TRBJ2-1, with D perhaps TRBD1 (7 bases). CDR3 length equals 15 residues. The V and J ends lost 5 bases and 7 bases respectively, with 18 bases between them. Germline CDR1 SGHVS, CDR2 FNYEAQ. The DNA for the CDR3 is TGTGCCAGCAGCAGCACCAGGGGGGTTTTTAATGAGCAGTTCTTC. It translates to CASSSTRGVFNEQFF.